This T cell receptor (beta chain) is from a study of cytomegalovirus exposure and HLA in healthy donors. Primers for the PCR totalled 60 Vbeta and 13 Jbeta. The assay was immunoSEQ multiplex PCR, and TCRdb's table has in-frame clones only and misses some. The repertoire has roughly 220,000 clones, approximately 70% of them found once; the top ten carry approximately 2.5%. This CDR3 comprises 14 residues. From germline, CDR1 is KGHSH and CDR2 LQKENI. Trimming cost V 6 bases and J 5 bases; bases outside gene matches: 8. Sequencing was done on a sample of PBMCs. This chain links TRBV18 with TRBJ1-1; 8 nucleotides line up with TRBD1. The receptor's source is a man aged 40-50 years in good health and CMV-seropositive. CDR3 protein: CASSRTGSGTEAFF. For the CDR3, the DNA is TGTGCCAGCTCTAGGACAGGGTCTGGGACTGAAGCTTTCTTT.